This T cell receptor (beta chain) was recorded in a study of blood T cell repertoires in COVID-19. Germline CDR1 is SGHDN and CDR2 is FVKESK. V was cut by 1 base and J by 4 bases, with 20 bases left in between. The CDR3 sequence is 18 residues long. Libraries were prepared by immunoSEQ multiplex PCR; TCRdb keeps only in-frame clonotypes and omits some of them. The sample lists about 480,000 clones, nearly 90% seen once, with nearly 2% in the top ten. The rearrangement uses TRBV14 and TRBJ2-1, with a weak D call TRBD2 (6 bases). This sequence originates from a woman aged 18-29 years with acute COVID-19. The sequencing input was PBMCs or T cells enriched from blood (not recorded which). The CDR3 coding sequence is TGTGCCAGCAGCCAAGGTCTAGCGCCAGTCGGGTCTTACAATGAGCAGTTCTTC. Translated, it gives CASSQGLAPVGSYNEQFF.